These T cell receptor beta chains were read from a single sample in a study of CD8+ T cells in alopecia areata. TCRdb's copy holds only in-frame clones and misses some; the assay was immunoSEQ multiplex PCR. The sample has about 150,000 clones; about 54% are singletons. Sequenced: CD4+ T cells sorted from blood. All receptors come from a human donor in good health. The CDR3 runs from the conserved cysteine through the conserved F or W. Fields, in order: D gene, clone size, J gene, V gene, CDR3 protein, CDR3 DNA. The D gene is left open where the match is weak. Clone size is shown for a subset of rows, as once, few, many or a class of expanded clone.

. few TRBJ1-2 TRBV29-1 CSVEDGFYGYTF TGCAGCGTTGAAGATGGCTTTTATGGCTACACCTTC
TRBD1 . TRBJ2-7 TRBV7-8 CASSLNRGHRYEQYF TGTGCCAGCAGCTTGAACAGGGGGCATCGCTACGAGCAGTACTTC
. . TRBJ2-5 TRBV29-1 CSVGKGGETQYF TGCAGCGTTGGCAAGGGGGGAGAGACCCAGTACTTC
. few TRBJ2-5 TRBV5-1 CASSSQETQYF TGCGCCAGCAGCTCCCAAGAGACCCAGTACTTC
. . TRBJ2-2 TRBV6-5 CASSYFMAGELFF TGTGCCAGCAGTTACTTCATGGCCGGGGAGCTGTTTTTT
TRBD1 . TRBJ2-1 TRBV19 CATESGQGTRSYNEQFF TGTGCCACCGAATCGGGACAGGGGACGAGGTCCTACAATGAGCAGTTCTTC
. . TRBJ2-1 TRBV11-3 CASSLKAWDEQFF TGTGCCAGCAGCTTAAAGGCTTGGGACGAGCAGTTCTTC
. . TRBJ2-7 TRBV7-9 CASSLVSSADEQYF TGTGCCAGCAGCTTAGTCTCCTCAGCGGACGAGCAGTACTTC
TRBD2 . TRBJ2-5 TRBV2 CASSHGLAPETQYF TGTGCCAGCAGCCACGGACTAGCCCCGGAGACCCAGTACTTC
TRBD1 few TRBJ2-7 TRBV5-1 CASRPTTGYEQYF TGCGCCAGCAGGCCCACGACAGGGTACGAGCAGTACTTC
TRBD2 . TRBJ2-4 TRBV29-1 CSGRLAGAKNIQYF TGCAGCGGTAGACTAGCGGGGGCCAAAAACATTCAGTACTTC